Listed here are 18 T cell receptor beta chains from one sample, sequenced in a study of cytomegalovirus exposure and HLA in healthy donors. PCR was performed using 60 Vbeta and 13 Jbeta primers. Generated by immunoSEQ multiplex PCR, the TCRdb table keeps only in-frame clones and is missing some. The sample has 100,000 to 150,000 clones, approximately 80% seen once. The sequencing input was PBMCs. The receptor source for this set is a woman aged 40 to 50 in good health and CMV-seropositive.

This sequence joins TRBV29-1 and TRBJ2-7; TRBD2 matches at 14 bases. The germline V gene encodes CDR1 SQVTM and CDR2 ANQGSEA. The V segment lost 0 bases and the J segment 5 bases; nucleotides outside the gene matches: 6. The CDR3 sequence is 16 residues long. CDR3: CSVEDPGTSGSHEQYF. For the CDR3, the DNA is TGCAGCGTTGAAGATCCGGGGACTAGCGGGAGCCACGAGCAGTACTTC.

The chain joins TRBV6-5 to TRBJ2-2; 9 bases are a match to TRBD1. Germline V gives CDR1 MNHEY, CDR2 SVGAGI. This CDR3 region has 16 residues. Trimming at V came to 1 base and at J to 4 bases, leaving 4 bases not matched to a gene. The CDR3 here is CASSYLQGARTGELFF. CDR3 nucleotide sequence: TGTGCCAGCAGTTACTTACAGGGGGCGCGCACCGGGGAGCTGTTTTTT.

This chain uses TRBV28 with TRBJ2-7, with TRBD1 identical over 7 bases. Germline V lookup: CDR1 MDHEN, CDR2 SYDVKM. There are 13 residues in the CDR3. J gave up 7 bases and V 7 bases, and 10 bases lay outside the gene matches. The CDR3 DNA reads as TGTGCCAGCAAGACAGGGACGTCTCAGGAGCAGTACTTC. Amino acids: CASKTGTSQEQYF. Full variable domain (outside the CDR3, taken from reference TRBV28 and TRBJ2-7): DVKVTQSSRYLVKRTGEKVFLECVQDMDHENMFWYRQDPGLGLRLIYFSYDVKMKEKGDIPEGYSVSREKKERFSLILESASTNQTSMYLCASKTGTSQEQYFGPGTRLTVT.

The chain's CDR3 is CATSGLVSNSPLHF. The CDR3 DNA follows: TGTGCCACCAGCGGGCTTGTCAGTAATTCACCCCTCCACTTT. This chain joins TRBV15 and TRBJ1-6, with D hard to call. Germline loops: CDR1 LNHNV, CDR2 YYDKDF (reference sequence). The ends were cut back, 5 bases at V and 6 bases at J, with 11 bases in the middle. CDR3 length: 14 amino acids.

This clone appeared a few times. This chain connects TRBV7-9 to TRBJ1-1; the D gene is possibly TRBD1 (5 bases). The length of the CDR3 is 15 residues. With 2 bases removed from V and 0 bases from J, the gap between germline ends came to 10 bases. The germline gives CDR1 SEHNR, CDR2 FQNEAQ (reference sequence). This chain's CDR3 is CASSLLGRVNTEAFF. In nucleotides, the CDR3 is TGTGCCAGCAGCTTATTAGGCAGGGTGAACACTGAAGCTTTCTTT. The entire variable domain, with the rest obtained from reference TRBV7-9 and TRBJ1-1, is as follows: DTGVSQNPRHKITKRGQNVTFRCDPISEHNRLYWYRQTLGQGPEFLTYFQNEAQLEKSRLLSDRFSAERPKGSFSTLEIQRTEQGDSAMYLCASSLLGRVNTEAFFGQGTRLTVV.

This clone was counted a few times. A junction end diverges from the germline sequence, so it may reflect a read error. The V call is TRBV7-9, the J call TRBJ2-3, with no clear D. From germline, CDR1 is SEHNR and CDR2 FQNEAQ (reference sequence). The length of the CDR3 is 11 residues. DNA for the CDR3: TGTTCCAGCAGCTTTCGAGATACGCAGTATTTT. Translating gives CSSSFRDTQYF.

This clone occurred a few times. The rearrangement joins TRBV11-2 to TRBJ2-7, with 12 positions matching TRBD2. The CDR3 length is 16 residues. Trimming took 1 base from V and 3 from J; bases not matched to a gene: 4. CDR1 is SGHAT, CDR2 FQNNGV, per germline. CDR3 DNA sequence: TGTGCCAGCAGCTTAGCTCTAGCGGGAGGGATCTACGAGCAGTACTTC. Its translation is CASSLALAGGIYEQYF.

The CDR3 loop reads CASSATQGIRTEAFF. DNA for the CDR3: TGTGCCAGCAGTGCTACACAGGGCATTAGAACTGAAGCTTTCTTT. This sequence joins TRBV6-1 and TRBJ1-1; tentative D call: TRBD1 (6 bases). The ends were cut back, 4 bases at V and 5 bases at J, with 17 bases in the middle. This CDR3 comprises 15 residues. Germline CDR1 MNHNS, CDR2 SASEGT.

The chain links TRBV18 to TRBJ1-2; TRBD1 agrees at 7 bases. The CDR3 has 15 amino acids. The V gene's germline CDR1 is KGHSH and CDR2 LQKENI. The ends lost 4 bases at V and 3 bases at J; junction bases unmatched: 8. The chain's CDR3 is CASSLNTDRDYGYTF. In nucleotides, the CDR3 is TGTGCCAGCTCACTTAACACAGACAGGGACTATGGCTACACCTTC.

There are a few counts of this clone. As DNA, the CDR3 is TGTGCCAGCAGCACCCGCCGGTTGGATGAGCAGTTCTTC. Its translation is CASSTRRLDEQFF. The V call is TRBV9, the J call TRBJ2-1; D is uncertain. Per the germline V gene, CDR1 is SGDLS and CDR2 is YYNGEE. Trimming removed 4 bases at V and 8 bases at J, with 13 bases between. There are 13 residues in the CDR3.

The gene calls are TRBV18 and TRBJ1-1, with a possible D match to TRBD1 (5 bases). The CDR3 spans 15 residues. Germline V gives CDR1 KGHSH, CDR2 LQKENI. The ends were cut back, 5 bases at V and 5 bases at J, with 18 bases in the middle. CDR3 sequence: CASSESGTLETEAFF. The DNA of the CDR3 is TGTGCCAGCTCAGAGAGCGGGACCTTGGAAACTGAAGCTTTCTTT.

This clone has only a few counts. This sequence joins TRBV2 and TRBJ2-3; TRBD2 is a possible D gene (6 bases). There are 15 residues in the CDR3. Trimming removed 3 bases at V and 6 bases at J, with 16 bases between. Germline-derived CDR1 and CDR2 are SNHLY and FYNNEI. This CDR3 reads CASSEGLGGFDTQYF. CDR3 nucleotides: TGTGCCAGCAGTGAGGGGTTGGGGGGATTCGATACGCAGTATTTT.

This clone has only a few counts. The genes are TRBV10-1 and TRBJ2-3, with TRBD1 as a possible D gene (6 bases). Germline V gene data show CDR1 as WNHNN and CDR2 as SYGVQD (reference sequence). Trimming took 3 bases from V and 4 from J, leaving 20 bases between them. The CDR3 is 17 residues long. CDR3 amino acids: CASSDIRRPPGADTQYF. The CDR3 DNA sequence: TGCGCCAGCAGTGATATCCGCAGACCCCCAGGGGCAGATACGCAGTATTTT.

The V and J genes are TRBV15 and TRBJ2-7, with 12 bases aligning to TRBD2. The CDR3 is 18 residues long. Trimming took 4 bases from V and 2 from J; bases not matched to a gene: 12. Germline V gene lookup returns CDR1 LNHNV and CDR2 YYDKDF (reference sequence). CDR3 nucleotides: TGTGCCACCAGCAAGGATCCTAGCGGGAGGGCATTCCCCTACGAGCAGTACTTC. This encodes CATSKDPSGRAFPYEQYF. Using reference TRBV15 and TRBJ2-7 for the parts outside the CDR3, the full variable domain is DAMVIQNPRYQVTQFGKPVTLSCSQTLNHNVMYWYQQKSSQAPKLLFHYYDKDFNNEADTPDNFQSRRPNTSFCFLDIRSPGLGDTAMYLCATSKDPSGRAFPYEQYFGPGTRLTVT.

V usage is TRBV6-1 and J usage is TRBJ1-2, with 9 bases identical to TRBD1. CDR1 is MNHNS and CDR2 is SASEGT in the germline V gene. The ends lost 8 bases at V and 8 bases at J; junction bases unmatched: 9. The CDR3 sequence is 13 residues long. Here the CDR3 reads CASGTGPFAGYTF. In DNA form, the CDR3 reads TGTGCCAGCGGGACAGGGCCCTTTGCGGGCTACACCTTC.

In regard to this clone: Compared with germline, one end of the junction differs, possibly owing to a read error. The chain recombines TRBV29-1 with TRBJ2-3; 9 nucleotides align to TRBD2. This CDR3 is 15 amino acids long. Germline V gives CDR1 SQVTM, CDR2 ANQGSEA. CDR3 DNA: TGCAGCGTTGAGATCCTAGCGGGACGCACAGATACGCAGTCTTTT. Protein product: CSVEILAGRTDTQSF.

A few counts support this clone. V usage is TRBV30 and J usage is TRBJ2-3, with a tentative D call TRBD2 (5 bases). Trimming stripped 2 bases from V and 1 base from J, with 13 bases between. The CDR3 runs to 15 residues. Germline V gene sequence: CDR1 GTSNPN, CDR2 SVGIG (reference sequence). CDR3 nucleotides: TGTGCCTGGAGTCTCACGGGAAGGGGCACAGATACGCAGTATTTT. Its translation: CAWSLTGRGTDTQYF. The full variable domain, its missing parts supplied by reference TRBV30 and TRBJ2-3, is SQTIHQWPATLVQPVGSPLSLECTVEGTSNPNLYWYRQAAGRGLQLLFYSVGIGQISSEVPQNLSASRPQDRQFILSSKKLLLSDSGFYLCAWSLTGRGTDTQYFGPGTRLTVL.

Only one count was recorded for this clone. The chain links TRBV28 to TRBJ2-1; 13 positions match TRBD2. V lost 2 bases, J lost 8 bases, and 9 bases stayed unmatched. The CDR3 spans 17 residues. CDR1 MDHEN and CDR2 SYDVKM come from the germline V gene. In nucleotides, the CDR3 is TGTGCCAGCAGTTTACCCCTCACTAGCGGGAGGGGGTATGAGCAGTTCTTC. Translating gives CASSLPLTSGRGYEQFF.